This T cell receptor beta chain was recorded in a study of blood T cell repertoires in COVID-19. About the study: Acute and convalescent COVID-19 samples came from the United States, Italy and Spain.

Recruits, aged roughly 18 to 89 years, lived in 24 US areas. Trimming removed 0 bases from V and 3 bases from J; junction bases left unmatched: 10. Germline V lookup: CDR1 SGHNT, CDR2 YYREEE (reference sequence). The CDR3 loop spans 17 amino acids. Original data processing: Estimated nucleated cell counts came from reference gene primer amplification. Clones were read by immunoSEQ multiplex PCR, and TCRdb kept only the in-frame ones, dropping some. The V and J calls and the clone size are those of that table, but D and trimming were determined from the DNA. In the table there are 490,000 or so clones, more than 85% of which are singletons.

The clonotype was recovered from a woman aged 55 to 70 who had recovered from COVID-19. The chain links TRBV5-4 to TRBJ2-7, with 9 bases aligning to TRBD2. The material sequenced was PBMCs or T cells enriched from blood (not recorded which). The DNA of the CDR3 is TGTGCCAGCAGCTTGGGGGCGGGACTAGCCGGGAACTACGAGCAGTACTTC. Amino acid sequence: CASSLGAGLAGNYEQYF.